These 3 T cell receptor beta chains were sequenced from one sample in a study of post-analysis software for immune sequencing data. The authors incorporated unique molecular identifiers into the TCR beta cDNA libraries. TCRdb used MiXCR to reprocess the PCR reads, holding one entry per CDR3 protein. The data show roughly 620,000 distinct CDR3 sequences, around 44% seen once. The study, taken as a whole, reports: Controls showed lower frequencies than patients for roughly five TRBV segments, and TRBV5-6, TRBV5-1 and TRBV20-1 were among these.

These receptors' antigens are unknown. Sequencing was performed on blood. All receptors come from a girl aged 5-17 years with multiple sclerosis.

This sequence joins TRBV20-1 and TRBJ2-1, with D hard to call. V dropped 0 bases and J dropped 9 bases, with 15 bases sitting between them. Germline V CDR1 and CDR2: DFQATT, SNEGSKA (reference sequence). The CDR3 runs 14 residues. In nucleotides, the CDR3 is TGCAGTGCTAGAGAGGGCCCCTTTGACGGTGAGCAGTTCTTC. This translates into CSAREGPFDGEQFF.

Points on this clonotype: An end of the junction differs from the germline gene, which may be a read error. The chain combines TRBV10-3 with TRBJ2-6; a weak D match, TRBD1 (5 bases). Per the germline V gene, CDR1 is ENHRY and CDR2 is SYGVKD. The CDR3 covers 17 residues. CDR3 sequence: CAITGPLRGSGANVPTF. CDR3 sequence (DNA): TGTGCCATCACTGGACCGCTTAGGGGCTCTGGGGCCAACGTCCCGACTTTC.

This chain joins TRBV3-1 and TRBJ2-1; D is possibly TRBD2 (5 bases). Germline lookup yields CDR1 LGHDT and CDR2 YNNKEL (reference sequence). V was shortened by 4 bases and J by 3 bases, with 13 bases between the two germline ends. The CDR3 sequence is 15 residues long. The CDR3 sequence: CASSPEGLLYNEQFF. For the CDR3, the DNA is TGTGCCAGCAGCCCCGAAGGACTGCTCTACAATGAGCAGTTCTTC.